This T cell receptor beta chain came from a study of T-cell reconstitution after alpha-beta-depleted transplantation in children (TCRdb year 2016). About the study as a whole: T-cell immune reconstitution after TCRalphabeta/CD19-depleted allogeneic hematopoietic cell transplantation in children was quantitatively tracked in the study by means of TCR repertoire profiling. The paper's findings and limits, for the study overall: In some patients, high TCRbeta diversity at day 60 was attributed to recipient T cells and intrathymic progenitors that had survived conditioning. About two months after transplant, the apparently early recovery of alphabetaT-cell counts reportedly depended on just several hundred clones that had expanded rapidly and came from non-depleted graft cells. The frequencies of hyperexpanded clones fell over the following months, and after one year, T-cell counts and TCRbeta diversity were mostly attributed to newly produced T cells.

Receptors were amplified or captured by PCR. The data were produced on an Illumina HiSeq 2500. TCR library preparation used molecular barcoding, with unique molecular identifiers applied to normalize quantification of the TCRbeta repertoire. TCRdb reprocessed the public reads (quality trimming at Q25 with fastp, clone calling with MiXCR) and kept in-frame beta chains. Merged by CDR3 protein, the rows form single entries marked with the most common genes and DNA. The sample table records around 500,000 distinct CDR3 sequences; about 23% of these occur just once. The ten largest clones represent roughly 15% of the sample. What this sample's treatment or condition label stands for: allogeneic hematopoietic cell transplantation with graft depleted of TCRalphabeta T cells and CD19 B cells. TCRalphabeta/CD19-depleted allogeneic hematopoietic cell grafts were given to the transplant recipients, all of whom were children.

V is pruned by 6 bases and J by 0 bases, leaving 6 bases of the junction without a gene match. CDR1 and CDR2 are read off the germline V gene (reference sequence) as DFQATT and SNEGSKA. The CDR3 starts with the cysteine, ends with the phenylalanine, and has 14 residues. Kept here is only the CDR3 DNA, which spans 42 bases and is read in frame from base 1. In its sample, this clonotype was seen many times. Which antigen it targets is not known. Base quality data are lacking; no much larger clone is found one base away. This sequence originates from a boy younger than two who had a stem cell transplant for acute myeloid leukemia, so the T cells may come from the graft donor. Specimen: PBMCs, mostly from graft donor cells, collected 360 days after TCRalphabeta/CD19-depleted stem cell transplant. The chain is made from TRBV20-1 and TRBJ2-5, with 8 middle bases fitting TRBD2. The DNA sequence reads TGCAGTGCCGCGGGACTAGGGGACCAAGAGACCCAGTACTTC. This is translated as CSAAGLGDQETQYF.